One and the same sample provided the 20 T cell receptor beta chains below, sequenced in a study of patients and donors after allogeneic stem cell transplantation. TCRdb processed the RT-PCR reads anew with MiXCR; each CDR3 protein has one entry. The sample has 70,000 to 85,000 distinct CDR3 sequences; approximately 26% are singletons. Sequencing input: blood, either unsorted or a sorted T cell fraction (not recorded which). These receptors came from a human donor who was either an allogeneic HSCT recipient or a stem cell or donor lymphocyte infusion donor (not recorded which). It is not recorded whose cells these are; they may come from a transplant donor.

This clonotype was seen ten or more times. The chain uses TRBV7-2 and TRBJ1-1, with a possible D match to TRBD1 (6 bases). Germline loops: CDR1 SGHTA, CDR2 FQGNSA. Trimming took 7 bases from V and 4 from J, leaving 13 bases between them. The CDR3 has 13 residues. The CDR3 sequence: CASNDRRGTEAFF. The CDR3 nucleotides are TGTGCCAGCAACGACAGGAGGGGCACTGAAGCTTTCTTT.

This clonotype has just a few counts. CDR3 loop: CATSDFSSERDEQFF. The CDR3 coding sequence is TGTGCCACCAGTGATTTTTCTAGTGAAAGGGATGAGCAGTTCTTC. This chain connects TRBV24-1 to TRBJ2-1; D ambiguous. There are 15 residues in the CDR3. Germline V gene lookup returns CDR1 KGHDR and CDR2 SFDVKD. Between the trimmed V and J ends, which lost 1 base and 8 bases, there was a span of 14 bases.

This clonotype has only a few counts. The chain recombines TRBV13 with TRBJ2-2; no reliable D call. Germline CDR1 and CDR2: PRHDT and FYEKMQ (reference sequence). The CDR3 is 12 residues long. Trimming pared 1 base from V and 7 bases from J, leaving 4 bases between. The CDR3 spells CASSLDLGELFF. The CDR3 bases are TGTGCCAGCAGCTTAGACCTCGGGGAGCTGTTTTTT.

The rearrangement links TRBV12-3 or TRBV12-4 to TRBJ2-7; either TRBD1 or TRBD2 may fit D (5 bases each). Trimming stripped 7 bases from V and 7 bases from J, with 14 bases between. The CDR3 contains 12 residues. The CDR3 is CASTGTLREQYF. CDR3 DNA: TGTGCCAGCACCGGGACCTTGAGGGAGCAGTACTTC.

The J gene is TRBJ1-2, the V gene TRBV6-5; D remains ambiguous. This CDR3 has 14 residues. Per the germline V gene, CDR1 is MNHEY and CDR2 is SVGAGI. The V end lost 0 bases, the J end lost 2 bases, and 7 bases lay between the germline ends. CDR3 coding DNA: TGTGCCAGCAGTTACTCCCTGCTCAACTATGGCTACACCTTC. This encodes CASSYSLLNYGYTF.

The chain has TRBV4-1 and TRBJ2-1; D not certain. The CDR3 sequence is 13 residues long. Trimming shortened V by 0 bases and J by 2 bases, and 2 bases separated the two germline ends. Looked up from germline, CDR1 is MGHRA and CDR2 is YSYEKL. In DNA, the CDR3 is TGCGCCAGCAGCCAAGACCCCTACAATGAGCAGTTCTTC. Translation gives CASSQDPYNEQFF.

This clonotype was seen a handful of times. The rearrangement links TRBV12-3 or TRBV12-4 to TRBJ1-5; D ambiguous. V gave up 5 bases and J gave up 6 bases, with 17 bases separating them. This CDR3 is built from 15 residues. The CDR3 nucleotides read TGTGCCAGCAGTGGGCCAGGATTGGAAGGTCAGCCCCAGCATTTT. It specifies CASSGPGLEGQPQHF.

This clonotype was detected a few times. The J gene is TRBJ2-5, the V gene TRBV12-5; D gene ambiguous. This CDR3 is built from 14 residues. Germline V CDR1 and CDR2: LGHNT, FRNRAP. V was cut by 2 bases and J by 5 bases, with 12 bases left in between. The CDR3 sequence: CASGLSLLGETQYF. Here the CDR3 DNA reads TGTGCTAGTGGTTTGAGCCTATTGGGGGAGACCCAGTACTTC. Together with reference TRBV12-5 and TRBJ2-5, the CDR3 gives the full variable domain: DARVTQTPRHKVTEMGQEVTMRCQPILGHNTVFWYRQTMMQGLELLAYFRNRAPLDDSGMPKDRFSAEMPDATLATLKIQPSEPRDSAVYFCASGLSLLGETQYFGPGTRLLVL.

About this clonotype itself: This may be a read error, as it is one base from a much larger clone. The chain carries TRBV12-3 or TRBV12-4 and TRBJ2-3, with 8 bases identical to TRBD2. This CDR3 region has 15 residues. The junction had 1 base not matched to a gene; V was cut back by 2 bases and J by 0 bases. The CDR3 nucleotides are TGTGCCAGCAGTTTATCTAGCGGGAGCACAGATACGCAGTATTTT. Its protein is CASSLSSGSTDTQYF.

This clonotype was seen ten or more times. The rearrangement links TRBV7-9 to TRBJ1-5; D perhaps matches TRBD1 (6 bases). The CDR3 loop spans 15 amino acids. With 5 bases removed from V and 0 bases from J, the gap between germline ends came to 11 bases. Germline V CDR1 and CDR2: SEHNR, FQNEAQ (reference sequence). The CDR3 region has the DNA TGTGCCAGCAGCCTCGGACAGCATAGCAATCAGCCCCAGCATTTT. Its protein product is CASSLGQHSNQPQHF.

This chain links TRBV5-1 with TRBJ2-7; possible D gene TRBD1, 6 bases. CDR1 is SGHRS and CDR2 is YFSETQ in the germline V gene. The length of the CDR3 is 15 residues. Trimming left V 4 bases short and J 6 bases short, with 20 bases between. CDR3 DNA: TGCGCCAGCAGCAACACCGGGACACCCGGGGTCGAGCAGTACTTC. Protein: CASSNTGTPGVEQYF.

There are a few counts of this clonotype. V is TRBV20-1 and J is TRBJ2-2; D is possibly TRBD1 (6 bases). Germline V gene data show CDR1 as DFQATT and CDR2 as SNEGSKA (reference sequence). Trimming took off 0 bases at V and 6 bases at J, with 8 bases between the two ends. The CDR3 runs 13 residues. DNA for the CDR3: TGCAGTGCTAGAGAGGGGGCGGCCGGGGAGCTGTTTTTT. Translation: CSAREGAAGELFF.

The V gene is TRBV7-2, the J gene TRBJ2-1, with TRBD2 matching over 8 bases. Germline CDR1 reads SGHTA; CDR2 reads FQGNSA. V gave up 2 bases and J gave up 0 bases; unmatched junction bases: 6. The CDR3 contains 17 residues. Here the CDR3 reads CASSLLGGRTSYNEQFF. CDR3 nucleotide sequence: TGTGCCAGCAGCTTATTGGGCGGGAGGACCTCCTACAATGAGCAGTTCTTC.

This clonotype was seen repeatedly, ten times or more. This chain connects TRBV20-1 to TRBJ1-2; D is unclear. The germline gives CDR1 DFQATT, CDR2 SNEGSKA (reference sequence). The CDR3 is 11 amino acids. V lost 3 bases to trimming and J lost 4 bases, with 6 bases between them. This chain's CDR3 is CSARDRYGYTF. CDR3 bases: TGCAGTGCTAGGGACCGCTATGGCTACACCTTC.

This chain uses TRBV5-1 with TRBJ2-5; the D is unclear. The germline gives CDR1 SGHRS, CDR2 YFSETQ. V lost 4 bases and J lost 1, with 8 bases in between. The CDR3 runs to 13 residues. CDR3 bases: TGCGCCAGCAGCCCCCAGCCCCAAGAGACCCAGTACTTC. Translating gives CASSPQPQETQYF.

This chain joins TRBV3-1 and TRBJ1-3; 7 nucleotides agree with TRBD1. The V and J ends lost 3 bases and 4 bases, in that order; junction bases with no gene match: 6. The CDR3 covers 15 residues. Germline assignment: CDR1 LGHDT and CDR2 YNNKEL (reference sequence). CDR3 loop: CASSQRGGFGNTIYF. The CDR3 DNA reads TGTGCCAGCAGCCAGAGAGGGGGCTTCGGAAACACCATATATTTT.

The chain carries TRBV4-3 and TRBJ1-6; D remains unclear. Looked up from germline, CDR1 is LGHNA and CDR2 is YSLEER. CDR3 length equals 14 residues. V was pared by 0 bases and J by 6 bases, with 6 bases between. The CDR3 spells CASSQDSTNSPLHF. CDR3 in DNA: TGCGCCAGCAGCCAAGATTCCACTAATTCACCCCTCCACTTT.

This clonotype appeared many times. V usage is TRBV27 and J usage is TRBJ1-1; D call uncertain. Trimming cost V 2 bases and J 4 bases, with 11 bases left between them. The CDR3 extends over 14 amino acids. The germline gives CDR1 MNHEY, CDR2 SMNVEV (reference sequence). CDR3 residues: CASSLRASSTEAFF. The CDR3 DNA follows: TGTGCCAGCAGTTTAAGGGCAAGTTCCACTGAAGCTTTCTTT.

The CDR3 here is CASRASGRNNEQFF. Written as DNA, the CDR3 is TGCGCCAGCAGGGCTAGCGGGAGGAACAATGAGCAGTTCTTC. The chain joins TRBV5-1 to TRBJ2-1; 11 nucleotides match TRBD2. The CDR3 loop spans 14 amino acids. V lost 5 bases to trimming and J lost 5 bases; unmatched junction nucleotides: 3. CDR1 is SGHRS and CDR2 is YFSETQ in the germline V gene.

The V gene is TRBV2, the J gene TRBJ2-7; no definite D call. CDR3 size: 14 residues. V was cut by 3 bases and J by 2 bases, with 11 bases left in between. Germline V gene data show CDR1 as SNHLY and CDR2 as FYNNEI. Written as DNA, the CDR3 is TGTGCCAGCAGTGACGCGCCAGGTCCCTACGAGCAGTACTTC. Residues: CASSDAPGPYEQYF.